This T cell receptor (beta chain) was sequenced during a study of T-cell memory formation after mild COVID-19. TCRdb reprocessed the 5' RACE reads with MiXCR, giving one entry per CDR3 protein. The data show about 340,000 distinct CDR3 sequences, with around 20% seen just once and around 12% held by the top ten. Specimen: PBMCs or a T cell subset sorted from them (not recorded which). The clonotype was recovered from an adult woman who had mild COVID-19 (a few samples of this study predate the infection). Cell type and time point are not known.

The CDR3 DNA reads as TGTGCCAGTAGGTCACAGGCGCTTGAAGCTTTCTTT. This encodes CASRSQALEAFF. This chain connects TRBV19 to TRBJ1-1; tentative D call: TRBD1 (5 bases). CDR3 length: 12 residues. The V gene lost 6 bases and the J gene lost 7 bases, with 12 bases spanning the gap. CDR1 is LNHDA and CDR2 is SQIVND in the germline V gene (reference sequence).